These 19 T cell receptor beta chains share one sample of origin, sequenced in a study of blood T cells in healthy people across ages. The use of a sample-barcoded 5' primer and a J-beta primer mix characterized a second PCR of roughly 6 to 11 cycles. TCRdb recomputed calls from the 5' RACE reads with MiXCR, one row per CDR3 protein. Of 650,000 to 700,000 distinct CDR3 sequences detected, 32% appear once; the ten largest clones hold 15%. Sample: blood. These receptors all stem from an elderly woman in good health.

Comment on this clonotype: The junction departs from the called germline gene at one end, perhaps through a read error. The V and J genes are TRBV27 and TRBJ2-7; TRBD1 might be the D (6 bases). There are 15 residues in the CDR3. Germline CDR1 reads MNHEY; CDR2 reads SMNVEV (reference sequence). As DNA, the CDR3 is TGTGCCAGCAGTCCCCGACAGTTCCTGGGGGCCGAGCGGTACTTC. Amino acid sequence: CASSPRQFLGAERYF.

This clonotype was observed many times. V gene TRBV20-1 combines with J gene TRBJ2-7; TRBD1 is a possible D gene (6 bases). CDR1 is DFQATT, CDR2 SNEGSKA, per germline (reference sequence). Trimming took off 3 bases at V and 5 bases at J, with 17 bases between the two ends. The length of the CDR3 is 14 residues. The CDR3 protein is CSASATGLVDEQYF. CDR3 DNA: TGCAGTGCTAGTGCCACAGGGTTAGTCGACGAGCAGTACTTC.

A word on this clonotype: A much larger clone differs from this one at a single base, so this may be a read error. The genes are TRBV6-5 and TRBJ2-7; D not resolved. CDR3 length: 15 residues. The germline CDR1 and CDR2 sequences are MNHEY and SVGAGI. V lost 6 bases to trimming and J lost 1 base, with 16 bases between them. This chain's CDR3 is CASRESVWRSYEQYF. The CDR3 DNA reads as TGTGCCAGCAGAGAATCTGTATGGAGATCCTACGAGCAGTACTTC.

Many counts were recorded for this clonotype. This chain joins TRBV29-1 and TRBJ2-7; D may be TRBD1 or TRBD2 (5 bases each). From germline, CDR1 is SQVTM and CDR2 ANQGSEA. There are 13 residues in the CDR3. V was clipped by 5 bases and J by 1 base, with 12 bases between them. The CDR3 reads CSVRQGASYEQYF. CDR3 coding DNA: TGCAGCGTTAGGCAGGGAGCGTCCTACGAGCAGTACTTC.

A note on this clonotype: One end of the junction is discordant with germline, which a read error may explain. This chain joins TRBV5-1 and TRBJ2-1; TRBD2 matches at 12 bases. Matching the DNA end better, TRBJ2-7 makes the J call doubtful. CDR1 is SGHRS, CDR2 YFSETQ, per germline. The CDR3 runs to 19 residues. The CDR3 sequence: CTSTKGASGGVSSYNEQYF. The CDR3 DNA is TGCACCAGCACCAAAGGGGCTAGCGGGGGGGTCAGCTCCTACAATGAGCAGTACTTC.

About this clonotype: A much larger clone sits a single nucleotide away, making a read error possible. This chain uses TRBV28 with TRBJ2-1, with TRBD1 matching 9 bases. Gene TRBJ2-7 matches the end of the DNA better, so the J call may be wrong. Germline CDR1 is MDHEN and CDR2 is SYDVKM. This CDR3 region has 16 residues. CDR3 nucleotide sequence: TGTGCCAGCAGTTTGGGGGACAGGGTCCCTTACAATGAGCAGTACTTC. Translating it yields CASSLGDRVPYNEQYF.

V gene TRBV6-2 or TRBV6-3 combines with J gene TRBJ1-2; D is uncertain. With 6 bases removed from V and 5 bases from J, the gap between germline ends came to 10 bases. Germline V CDR1 and CDR2: MNHEY, SVGEGT. The CDR3 runs 12 residues. This CDR3 is CASSGLLYGYTF. For the CDR3, the DNA is TGTGCCAGCAGCGGACTCCTTTATGGCTACACCTTC.

This clonotype appeared many times. V is TRBV5-1 and J is TRBJ1-1, with 8 nucleotides matching TRBD1. Germline CDR1 and CDR2: SGHRS and YFSETQ. There are 16 residues in the CDR3. After removal of 4 bases from V and 5 bases from J, the junction contained 13 bases not matched to a gene. CDR3 protein: CASSTTGVGIETEAFF. Here the CDR3 DNA reads TGCGCCAGCAGCACGACAGGGGTGGGGATAGAAACTGAAGCTTTCTTT. Using reference TRBV5-1 and TRBJ1-1 for the parts outside the CDR3, the full variable domain is KAGVTQTPRYLIKTRGQQVTLSCSPISGHRSVSWYQQTPGQGLQFLFEYFSETQRNKGNFPGRFSGRQFSNSRSEMNVSTLELGDSALYLCASSTTGVGIETEAFFGQGTRLTVV.

This chain uses TRBV7-8 with TRBJ2-5; D might be TRBD1 (5 bases). V was trimmed by 2 bases and J by 2 bases, leaving 15 bases between them. Looked up from germline, CDR1 is SGHVS and CDR2 is FQNEAQ. The CDR3 contains 16 residues. The CDR3 protein is CASSLYVAGQQETQYF. CDR3 DNA: TGTGCCAGCAGCTTATACGTGGCAGGGCAACAAGAGACCCAGTACTTC.

Worth noting for this clonotype: A read error may be the cause here, since a much bigger clone is one base away. The chain uses TRBV20-1 and TRBJ2-1; 11 positions agree with TRBD2. The CDR3 covers 16 residues. Per the germline V gene, CDR1 is DFQATT and CDR2 is SNEGSKA (reference sequence). Trimming cost V 4 bases and J 8 bases; bases outside gene matches: 13. The CDR3 loop is CSAMASGGHRCDEQFF. The CDR3 DNA follows: TGCAGTGCTATGGCTAGCGGGGGGCATAGATGTGATGAGCAGTTCTTC.

This chain joins TRBV7-2 and TRBJ2-1; D remains ambiguous. This CDR3 comprises 14 residues. The V and J ends lost 5 bases and 9 bases respectively, with 17 bases between them. Germline loops: CDR1 SGHTA, CDR2 FQGNSA. The CDR3: CASSLQWASSEQFF. In DNA form, the CDR3 reads TGTGCCAGCAGCCTGCAGTGGGCGTCGAGTGAGCAGTTCTTC.

This clonotype was picked up many times. This sequence joins TRBV11-2 and TRBJ2-7; TRBD2 agrees at 7 bases. This CDR3 comprises 15 residues. The germline CDR1 and CDR2 sequences are SGHAT and FQNNGV. The junction had 9 bases not matched to a gene; V was cut back by 5 bases and J by 2 bases. CDR3 bases: TGTGCCAGCAGCCCCTCCCTGGGGGGGGCCTACGAGCAGTACTTC. This translates into CASSPSLGGAYEQYF. The whole variable domain, filled in from reference TRBV11-2 and TRBJ2-7, reads EAGVAQSPRYKIIEKRQSVAFWCNPISGHATLYWYQQILGQGPKLLIQFQNNGVVDDSQLPKDRFSAERLKGVDSTLKIQPAKLEDSAVYLCASSPSLGGAYEQYFGPGTRLTVT.

This clonotype was seen a few times. CDR3 protein: CAWSVGTGGQPQHF. CDR3 bases: TGTGCCTGGAGTGTAGGAACAGGGGGCCAGCCCCAGCATTTT. The J gene is TRBJ1-5, the V gene TRBV30; 9 nucleotides align to TRBD1. Germline CDR1 and CDR2: GTSNPN and SVGIG (reference sequence). The V segment lost 0 bases and the J segment 7 bases; nucleotides outside the gene matches: 4. The CDR3 length is 14 residues.

This clonotype was counted many times. The chain joins TRBV7-6 to TRBJ1-5; D is undetermined. This CDR3 region has 13 residues. Trimming took 1 base from V and 5 from J, leaving 6 bases between them. Germline V lookup: CDR1 SGHVS, CDR2 FNYEAQ. CDR3 sequence: CASSLVVDQPQHF. DNA for the CDR3: TGTGCCAGCAGCTTAGTAGTTGATCAGCCCCAGCATTTT. Complete variable domain (other parts from reference TRBV7-6 and TRBJ1-5): GAGVSQSPRYKVTKRGQDVALRCDPISGHVSLYWYRQALGQGPEFLTYFNYEAQQDKSGLPNDRFSAERPEGSISTLTIQRTEQRDSAMYRCASSLVVDQPQHFGDGTRLSIL.

Regarding this clonotype: Possible read error: a much larger clone is one base away. The CDR3 does not end in the conserved phenylalanine or tryptophan, so this is likely a read error. The chain employs TRBV20-1 and TRBJ2-1, with 8 bases lining up with TRBD2. The CDR3 has 15 residues. The trim removed 6 bases at V and 3 bases at J, leaving 10 bases unmatched. Germline V lookup: CDR1 DFQATT, CDR2 SNEGSKA (reference sequence). The CDR3 reads CSAEGAGVNYNEQFL. As DNA, the CDR3 is TGCAGTGCAGAGGGAGCGGGGGTCAACTACAATGAGCAGTTCCTC.

The V gene is TRBV5-6, the J gene TRBJ1-1, with D hard to call. There are 13 residues in the CDR3. Germline assignment: CDR1 SGHDT and CDR2 YYEEEE. Trimming shortened V by 2 bases and J by 5 bases, and 10 bases separated the two germline ends. Here the CDR3 reads CASSLEACTEAFF. The CDR3 nucleotides are TGTGCCAGCAGCTTAGAGGCGTGTACTGAAGCTTTCTTT.

This clonotype has a single count. This chain joins TRBV30 and TRBJ1-2; D remains ambiguous. From germline, CDR1 is GTSNPN and CDR2 SVGIG (reference sequence). Deletions cut 8 bases from V and 4 bases from J, with 17 bases between. The CDR3 covers 13 residues. The CDR3 nucleotides read TGTGCCCAACAACCCCTTGCGGGCTATGGCTACACCTTC. This encodes CAQQPLAGYGYTF.

This clonotype showed up just once. The genes are TRBV7-2 and TRBJ2-3; D is ambiguous. Per the germline V gene, CDR1 is SGHTA and CDR2 is FQGNSA. The CDR3 sequence is 15 residues long. V was cut by 3 bases and J by 7 bases, with 17 bases left in between. CDR3 coding DNA: TGTGCCAGCAGCTTTCAGATCGGACCCGCGAATACGCAGTATTTT. It translates to CASSFQIGPANTQYF.

This clonotype was recorded at least ten times. The V call is TRBV29-1, the J call TRBJ2-1; D possibly corresponds to TRBD1 (5 bases). CDR3 length equals 13 residues. V lost 5 bases and J 3 bases, leaving 11 bases between the germline ends. The germline gives CDR1 SQVTM, CDR2 ANQGSEA. The CDR3 DNA reads as TGCAGCGTTTCCAGGGTTAACTACAATGAGCAGTTCTTC. Translating gives CSVSRVNYNEQFF.